These 23 T cell receptor beta chains were all obtained from the same sample, sequenced in a study of T-cell reconstitution after alpha-beta-depleted transplantation in children. Unique molecular identifiers were incorporated when the TCRbeta library was constructed. One entry per CDR3 protein results from TCRdb running MiXCR on the PCR reads. The top ten clones hold less than 5% of a sample with about 610,000 distinct CDR3 sequences, over 9.5% of them seen once. The material was PBMCs from the stem cell graft donor, obtained from the stem cell graft. Every receptor here comes from a human donor who donated a stem cell graft to a child with acute myeloid leukemia.

The chain combines TRBV4-3 with TRBJ2-7; D is uncertain. The CDR3 consists of 11 residues. Germline V gene data show CDR1 as LGHNA and CDR2 as YSLEER. The CDR3 loop reads CASGNSYEQYF. In DNA, the CDR3 is TGCGCTTCTGGGAACTCCTACGAGCAGTACTTC.

This CDR3 is CASSYSRLGETQYF. DNA for the CDR3: TGTGCCAGCAGTTACAGCCGGCTAGGGGAGACCCAGTACTTC. The chain uses TRBV6-5 and TRBJ2-5; the D is unclear. The CDR3 consists of 14 residues. Germline CDR1 is MNHEY and CDR2 is SVGAGI. Trimming removed 2 bases from V and 5 bases from J, with 12 bases in between.

The chain has TRBV7-8 and TRBJ2-7; D is perhaps TRBD2 (8 bases). The V end lost 5 bases, the J end lost 3 bases, and 17 bases lay between the germline ends. The CDR3 has 15 residues. Per germline, CDR1 SGHVS and CDR2 FQNEAQ. The CDR3 DNA sequence: TGTGCCAGCAGCCAGGGGGTAGCGGGGTACTACGAGCAGTACTTC. Translating it yields CASSQGVAGYYEQYF.

This clonotype was recorded many times. This rearrangement joins TRBV6-4 to TRBJ1-6; TRBD1 might be the D (5 bases). Germline CDR1 and CDR2: MRHNA and SNTAGT. The CDR3 consists of 13 residues. Trimming stripped 7 bases from V and 7 bases from J, with 11 bases between. In DNA form, the CDR3 reads TGTGCCAGCACCCCCGGGGGAAATTCACCCCTCCACTTT. Its protein is CASTPGGNSPLHF.

This clonotype was picked up many times. The chain is built from TRBV6-1 and TRBJ2-1; 7 nucleotides agree with TRBD1. V lost 4 bases and J lost 0; bases outside the gene matches: 9. The germline V gene encodes CDR1 MNHNS and CDR2 SASEGT. The CDR3 runs 17 residues. CDR3 amino acids: CASSGVTGDSSYNEQFF. CDR3 DNA: TGTGCCAGCAGTGGAGTAACCGGGGACAGCTCCTACAATGAGCAGTTCTTC.

This clonotype was found many times. V is TRBV7-3 and J is TRBJ2-1, with D possibly called TRBD1 or TRBD2 (5 bases each). The CDR3 spans 14 residues. In germline, CDR1 is SGHTA, CDR2 FQGTGA. V lost 5 bases, J lost 6 bases, and 14 bases lay in between. CDR3 sequence (DNA): TGTGCCAGCAGCCCCGGGACCCTACTCAATGAGCAGTTCTTC. Residues: CASSPGTLLNEQFF.

The rearrangement links TRBV29-1 to TRBJ2-5; D might be TRBD1 or TRBD2, each matching 6 bases. Germline CDR1 reads SQVTM; CDR2 reads ANQGSEA. The CDR3 length is 16 residues. Trimming removed 7 bases at V and 1 base at J, with 22 bases between. CDR3 DNA: TGCAGCGCCCGACACTCAAAAGGGGGACTCCAAGAGACCCAGTACTTC. Its translation is CSARHSKGGLQETQYF.

There are a few counts of this clonotype. The chain links TRBV5-1 to TRBJ2-2; D not certain. Per the germline V gene, CDR1 is SGHRS and CDR2 is YFSETQ. Trimming stripped 2 bases from V and 3 bases from J, with 8 bases between. This CDR3 is 14 amino acids long. The DNA for the CDR3 is TGCGCCAGCAGCTTTTCCTCGGACACCGGGGAGCTGTTTTTT. Translated: CASSFSSDTGELFF.

The CDR3 region has the DNA TGCAGCGTTGAAGCTTTCCTAGCGGGAATCACAGATACGCAGTATTTT. It is translated as CSVEAFLAGITDTQYF. This rearrangement joins TRBV29-1 to TRBJ2-3; 9 bases fit TRBD2. Germline assignment: CDR1 SQVTM and CDR2 ANQGSEA. V shed 1 base and J 2 bases; nucleotides not matched to a gene: 7. CDR3 size: 16 residues.

This chain joins TRBV20-1 and TRBJ2-7; 14 positions match TRBD2. V shed 5 bases, J shed 2 bases, and the junction held 2 bases outside the gene matches. Germline assignment: CDR1 DFQATT and CDR2 SNEGSKA (reference sequence). The CDR3 length is 14 residues. CDR3: CSAWTSGRPYEQYF. DNA of the CDR3: TGCAGTGCTTGGACTAGCGGGAGGCCCTACGAGCAGTACTTC.

Many counts were recorded for this clonotype. The rearrangement links TRBV7-9 to TRBJ1-5, with a tentative D call TRBD1 (6 bases). The V end was cut by 3 bases, the J end by 3 bases, with 12 bases between. Germline V gene data show CDR1 as SEHNR and CDR2 as FQNEAQ (reference sequence). This CDR3 comprises 15 residues. CDR3 DNA sequence: TGTGCCAGCAGCTTGGGGGGGCCTGACAATCAGCCCCAGCATTTT. Protein: CASSLGGPDNQPQHF.

This clonotype was detected ten times or more. The rearrangement joins TRBV6-1 to TRBJ2-7; 10 bases map to TRBD2. Germline CDR1 and CDR2: MNHNS and SASEGT. The CDR3 runs to 15 residues. V trimming: 7 bases; J trimming: 1 base; junction bases outside the gene matches: 7. The CDR3 is CASTASGSNSYEQYF. CDR3 DNA sequence: TGTGCCAGCACCGCTAGCGGGAGTAATTCCTACGAGCAGTACTTC.

This clonotype was detected only a few times. The chain employs TRBV20-1 and TRBJ2-7, with D hard to call. Trimming shortened V by 0 bases and J by 2 bases, and 14 bases separated the two germline ends. The CDR3 spans 15 residues. Germline-derived CDR1 and CDR2 are DFQATT and SNEGSKA (reference sequence). CDR3 protein: CSARDLSATAYEQYF. The CDR3 coding sequence is TGCAGTGCTAGAGATCTATCGGCAACCGCCTACGAGCAGTACTTC.

This clonotype has more than one count but fewer than ten. CDR3: CSVLSYRDRADTQYF. Written as DNA, the CDR3 is TGCAGCGTCCTATCCTACAGGGATAGAGCAGATACGCAGTATTTT. This chain joins TRBV29-1 and TRBJ2-3; maybe TRBD1 (6 bases). CDR3 length: 15 residues. Germline CDR1 and CDR2: SQVTM and ANQGSEA. V was shortened by 6 bases and J by 4 bases, with 20 bases between the two germline ends.

Worth noting for this clonotype: As the CDR3 is not closed by the conserved phenylalanine or tryptophan, this likely results from a read error. The chain is built from TRBV12-3 or TRBV12-4 and TRBJ1-5, with D maybe TRBD1 (6 bases). CDR3 length equals 14 residues. With 6 bases removed from V and 2 bases from J, the gap between germline ends came to 11 bases. The CDR3 spells CASSHREGNQPQHS. The CDR3 DNA follows: TGTGCCAGCAGCCACAGGGAGGGCAATCAGCCCCAGCATTCT.

At least ten counts were recorded for this clonotype. J is TRBJ2-3 and V is TRBV20-1, with D unresolved. In germline, CDR1 is DFQATT, CDR2 SNEGSKA (reference sequence). This CDR3 comprises 16 residues. The ends were cut back, 6 bases at V and 1 base at J, with 20 bases in the middle. Here the CDR3 DNA reads TGCAGTGCCCGCCCCAAGCTTTCCGTGCGCACAGATACGCAGTATTTT. This encodes CSARPKLSVRTDTQYF.

V usage is TRBV5-1 and J usage is TRBJ2-6; tentatively, D is TRBD2 (5 bases). Trimming took off 0 bases at V and 4 bases at J, with 8 bases between the two ends. The CDR3 consists of 15 residues. The germline CDR1 and CDR2 sequences are SGHRS and YFSETQ. CDR3 bases: TGCGCCAGCAGCTTGGCGGGGAGAGGGGCCAACGTCCTGACTTTC. It yields the protein CASSLAGRGANVLTF.

This clonotype was seen repeatedly, ten times or more. The chain couples TRBV29-1 to TRBJ2-5; maybe TRBD2 (6 bases). The CDR3 runs 12 residues. Germline values: CDR1 SQVTM, CDR2 ANQGSEA. The germline V and J ends were trimmed by 4 bases and 2 bases, with 8 bases remaining between them. CDR3 loop: CSVVAGQETQYF. CDR3 coding DNA: TGCAGCGTTGTCGCGGGGCAAGAGACCCAGTACTTC.

This clonotype was found a few times. The chain joins TRBV6-5 to TRBJ2-1; the match to TRBD2 covers 10 bases. V lost 5 bases, J lost 9 bases, and 10 bases stayed unmatched. CDR3 length equals 15 residues. Germline lookup yields CDR1 MNHEY and CDR2 SVGAGI. Here the CDR3 reads CASSTSGMGKGEQFF. CDR3 sequence (DNA): TGTGCCAGCAGTACTAGCGGGATGGGAAAGGGTGAGCAGTTCTTC.

Only a few counts were recorded for this clonotype. The V gene is TRBV11-2, the J gene TRBJ2-1, with unresolved D. The CDR3 length is 17 residues. Looked up from germline, CDR1 is SGHAT and CDR2 is FQNNGV. Trimming cost V 5 bases and J 0 bases, with 17 bases left between them. The CDR3 reads CASSPPDSSGSYNEQFF. CDR3 nucleotides: TGTGCCAGCAGCCCCCCCGATAGCAGTGGCTCCTACAATGAGCAGTTCTTC. The variable domain in full, completed from reference TRBV11-2 and TRBJ2-1, reads EAGVAQSPRYKIIEKRQSVAFWCNPISGHATLYWYQQILGQGPKLLIQFQNNGVVDDSQLPKDRFSAERLKGVDSTLKIQPAKLEDSAVYLCASSPPDSSGSYNEQFFGPGTRLTVL.

In its sample, this clonotype was seen many times. This rearrangement joins TRBV28 to TRBJ1-6, with a weak D call TRBD1 (6 bases). The CDR3 is 14 amino acids. Germline CDR1 is MDHEN and CDR2 is SYDVKM. V lost 5 bases to trimming and J lost 5 bases, with 10 bases between them. The CDR3 region is CASSLPGDNSPLHF. The CDR3 bases are TGTGCCAGCAGTCTGCCAGGGGATAATTCACCCCTCCACTTT.

This clonotype was counted many times. The V gene is TRBV4-2, the J gene TRBJ2-2; 7 bases agree with TRBD2. Trimming removed 5 bases from V and 3 bases from J; junction bases left unmatched: 6. CDR1 is LGHNA, CDR2 YNFKEQ, per germline. There are 15 residues in the CDR3. CDR3 sequence: CASSGREIDTGELFF. The DNA for the CDR3 is TGTGCCAGCAGCGGGCGGGAGATAGACACCGGGGAGCTGTTTTTT.

The chain uses TRBV18 and TRBJ2-5; perhaps D is TRBD1 or TRBD2 (5 bases each). This CDR3 has 15 residues. The V gene's germline CDR1 is KGHSH and CDR2 LQKENI. Trimming removed 6 bases at V and 3 bases at J, with 17 bases between. The chain's CDR3 is CASSTRDGDEETQYF. CDR3 sequence (DNA): TGTGCCAGCTCGACCAGGGACGGGGATGAAGAGACCCAGTACTTC.